The entry below gives a single T cell receptor beta chain sequence along with its context. What it binds is not known. Use of 60 Vbeta and 13 Jbeta primers characterized the PCR. The data were produced by immunoSEQ multiplex PCR, yet TCRdb's version contains in-frame clones alone and is incomplete. The profile shows about 160,000 clones, 80% of them singletons. The data stem from a study of cytomegalovirus exposure and HLA in healthy donors. Study in general: Of a few hundred genotyped donors, roughly 80% grouped in the Caucasian-associated ancestry cluster. Points from the study as a whole: Researchers reported that a few CMV-associated chains were confirmed in vitro as CMV antigen-specific. V- and J-gene trimming of TCR beta was linked (in a later analysis) to a missense DCLRE1C variant.

The trim removed 7 bases at V and 9 bases at J, leaving 14 bases unmatched. The germline gives CDR1 SNHLY, CDR2 FYNNEI. This CDR3 has 16 residues. The receptor was isolated from a woman aged 45-59 years in good health and CMV-seronegative. The V gene is TRBV2, the J gene TRBJ2-1, with TRBD2 identical over 11 bases. Sequenced: PBMCs. The CDR3 protein is CASITSGRKARGEQFF. In DNA form, the CDR3 reads TGTGCCAGCATAACTAGCGGGAGAAAGGCGCGAGGTGAGCAGTTCTTC.